The present TCR beta chain was sequenced within a study of T cell responses to AZD1222 COVID-19 vaccine. Germline V gene sequence: CDR1 SGHVS, CDR2 FQNEAQ. The CDR3 has 17 amino acids. V was clipped by 5 bases and J by 3 bases; unmatched bases: 12. Findings and caveats of the study: Clonal diversity was possibly underestimated, and the donors were mostly white British, with more females. The study found Spike-specific TCR breadth and depth rose after two AZD1222 doses. Across spike, vaccine-associated CD4 TCRs were found, dominant at 160-218 and 743-854. Nearly half of the spike-specific TCRs reportedly recognize variant regions that carry no mutations.

The data were produced by immunoSEQ multiplex PCR, yet TCRdb's version contains in-frame clones alone and is incomplete. The sample contains over 150,000 clones, 90% of which appear only once. About this clone itself: What it recognizes is unknown.

This specimen consisted of peripheral blood, obtained on day 0 of AZD1222 vaccination. The sequence was obtained from an adult in good health. This chain joins TRBV7-8 and TRBJ1-5, with 8 bases fitting TRBD1. The CDR3 sequence is CASSHSPGGNFNQPQHF. The DNA for the CDR3 is TGTGCCAGCAGCCACTCGCCAGGGGGCAATTTCAATCAGCCCCAGCATTTT.